This T cell receptor beta chain was sequenced in a study of cytomegalovirus exposure and HLA in healthy donors. Study results and limitations: Evidence from a later analysis indicated that most CMV-associated TCR beta chains looked HLA-restricted.

About this clone itself: Its specificity is not known.

Researchers ran the PCR with 60 Vbeta and 13 Jbeta primers. TCRdb's copy holds only in-frame clones and misses some; the assay was immunoSEQ multiplex PCR. The sample has about 130,000 clones, 80% to 85% seen once. The TCR sequence derives from a woman between 50 and 59 years old in good health and CMV-seropositive. The source material was PBMCs.

The CDR3 nucleotides are TGTGCCAGCAGGGCACTAGCGTTCACCGGGGAGCTGTTTTTT. Its protein is CASRALAFTGELFF. The chain employs TRBV7-2 and TRBJ2-2; TRBD2 aligns across 7 bases. The CDR3 runs 14 residues. CDR1 and CDR2 from the germline V gene are SGHTA and FQGNSA. V lost 6 bases to trimming and J lost 4 bases; unmatched junction nucleotides: 5.